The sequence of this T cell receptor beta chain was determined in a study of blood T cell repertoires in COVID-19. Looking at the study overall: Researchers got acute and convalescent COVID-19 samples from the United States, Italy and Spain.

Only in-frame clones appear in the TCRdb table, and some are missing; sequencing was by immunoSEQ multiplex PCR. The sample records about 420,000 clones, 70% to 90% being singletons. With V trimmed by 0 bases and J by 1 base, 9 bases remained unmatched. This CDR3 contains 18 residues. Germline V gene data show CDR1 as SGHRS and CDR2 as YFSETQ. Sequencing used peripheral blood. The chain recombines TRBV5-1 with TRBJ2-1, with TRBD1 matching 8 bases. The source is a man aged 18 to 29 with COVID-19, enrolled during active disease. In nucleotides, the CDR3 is TGCGCCAGCAGCTTGGAATGGACAGGGTTAAGGTCCTACAATGAGCAGTTCTTC. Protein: CASSLEWTGLRSYNEQFF.